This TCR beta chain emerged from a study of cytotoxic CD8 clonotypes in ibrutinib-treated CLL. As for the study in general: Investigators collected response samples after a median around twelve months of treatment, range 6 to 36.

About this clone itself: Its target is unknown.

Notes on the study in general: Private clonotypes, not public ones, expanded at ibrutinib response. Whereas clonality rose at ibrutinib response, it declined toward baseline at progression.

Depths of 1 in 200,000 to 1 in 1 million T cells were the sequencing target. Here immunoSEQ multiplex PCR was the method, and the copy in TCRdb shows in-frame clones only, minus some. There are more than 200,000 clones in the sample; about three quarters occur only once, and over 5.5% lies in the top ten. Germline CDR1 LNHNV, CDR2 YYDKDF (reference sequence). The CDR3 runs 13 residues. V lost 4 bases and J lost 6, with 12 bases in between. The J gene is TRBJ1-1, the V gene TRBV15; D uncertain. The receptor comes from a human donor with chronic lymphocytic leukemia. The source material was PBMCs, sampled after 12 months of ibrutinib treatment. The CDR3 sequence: CATSKGLNPEAFF. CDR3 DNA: TGTGCCACCAGCAAGGGCCTCAACCCTGAAGCTTTCTTT.